This T cell receptor beta chain is drawn from a study of CD8 T cells in ankylosing spondylitis. The CDR3 runs 14 residues. J lost 6 bases, V lost 0 bases, and 2 bases had no gene match. CDR1 and CDR2 (germline): SGHVS, FNYEAQ. Study-wide points: Reportedly, significant enrichment of disease-linked clones occurred in matched ankylosing spondylitis synovial fluid. Reports of some motif variants in reactive arthritis synovial fluid and blood predate this one.

TCRdb processed the 5' RACE reads anew with MiXCR; each CDR3 protein has one entry. Altogether 350,000 or so distinct CDR3 sequences are present, roughly 11% being singletons, with the ten largest covering roughly 9%. A few counts support this clonotype. Its antigen is undetermined. This sequence was found in a female donor with ankylosing spondylitis or in good health (not recorded which). Sequenced sample: blood, either unsorted or a sorted T cell fraction (not recorded which). The chain is built from TRBV7-6 and TRBJ2-1; 7 bases agree with TRBD2. CDR3 loop: CASSLAGRGNEQFF. The CDR3, as DNA: TGTGCCAGCAGCTTAGCGGGGAGGGGCAATGAGCAGTTCTTC.